This paragraph reports one T cell receptor (beta chain). The sample comes from a study of cytomegalovirus exposure and HLA in healthy donors. Use of 60 Vbeta and 13 Jbeta primers characterized the PCR. Assay: immunoSEQ multiplex PCR; the TCRdb copy retains only in-frame clones and omits some. The data show approximately 140,000 clones, with roughly 76% seen just once and about 1.7% held by the top ten. Looked up from germline, CDR1 is SQVTM and CDR2 is ANQGSEA. This CDR3 comprises 14 residues. The sequenced sample consisted of PBMCs. This TCR derives from a female donor in good health and CMV-seronegative. The chain has TRBV29-1 and TRBJ2-5; the match to TRBD2 covers 10 bases. The closer fit of TRBJ2-7 to the DNA end suggests the J call may be wrong. This CDR3 is CSVSPGLAWNEQYF. CDR3 DNA sequence: TGCAGCGTTTCCCCGGGACTAGCGTGGAACGAGCAGTACTTC.